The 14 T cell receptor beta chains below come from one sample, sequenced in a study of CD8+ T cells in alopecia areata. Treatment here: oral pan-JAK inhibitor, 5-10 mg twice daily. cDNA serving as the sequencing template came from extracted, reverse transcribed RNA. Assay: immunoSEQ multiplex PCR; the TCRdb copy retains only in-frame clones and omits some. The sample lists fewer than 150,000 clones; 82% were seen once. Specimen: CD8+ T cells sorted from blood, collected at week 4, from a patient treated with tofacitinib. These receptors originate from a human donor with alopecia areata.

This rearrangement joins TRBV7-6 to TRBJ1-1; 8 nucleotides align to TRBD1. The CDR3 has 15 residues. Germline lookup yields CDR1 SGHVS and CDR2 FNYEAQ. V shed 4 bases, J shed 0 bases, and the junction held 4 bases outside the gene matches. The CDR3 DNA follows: TGTGCCAGCAGCTCTGGACAGGGCGTGAACACTGAAGCTTTCTTT. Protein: CASSSGQGVNTEAFF. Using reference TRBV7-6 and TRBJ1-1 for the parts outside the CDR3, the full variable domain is GAGVSQSPRYKVTKRGQDVALRCDPISGHVSLYWYRQALGQGPEFLTYFNYEAQQDKSGLPNDRFSAERPEGSISTLTIQRTEQRDSAMYRCASSSGQGVNTEAFFGQGTRLTVV.

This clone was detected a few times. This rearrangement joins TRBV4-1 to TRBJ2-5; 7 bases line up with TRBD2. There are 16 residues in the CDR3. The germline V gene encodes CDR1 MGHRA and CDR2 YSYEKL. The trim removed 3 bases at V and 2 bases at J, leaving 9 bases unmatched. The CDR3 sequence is CASSQSGVGGQETQYF. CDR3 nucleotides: TGCGCCAGCAGCCAGAGCGGGGTGGGTGGTCAAGAGACCCAGTACTTC.

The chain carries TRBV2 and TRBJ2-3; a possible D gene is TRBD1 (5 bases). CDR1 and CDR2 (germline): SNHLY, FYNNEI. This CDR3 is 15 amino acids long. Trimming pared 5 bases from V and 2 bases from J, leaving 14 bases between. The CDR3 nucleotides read TGTGCCAGCAGTTCGACAGCTGCTTTCACAGATACGCAGTATTTT. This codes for CASSSTAAFTDTQYF.

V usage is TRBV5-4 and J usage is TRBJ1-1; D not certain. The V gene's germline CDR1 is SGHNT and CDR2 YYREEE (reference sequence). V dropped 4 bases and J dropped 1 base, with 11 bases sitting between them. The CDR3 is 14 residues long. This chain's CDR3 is CASSKTGANTEAFF. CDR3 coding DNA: TGTGCCAGCAGCAAGACGGGAGCGAACACTGAAGCTTTCTTT.

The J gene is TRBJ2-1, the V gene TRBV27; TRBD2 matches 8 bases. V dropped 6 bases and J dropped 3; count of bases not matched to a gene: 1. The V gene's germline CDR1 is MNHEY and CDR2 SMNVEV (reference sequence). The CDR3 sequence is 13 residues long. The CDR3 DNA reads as TGTGCCAGCAGCGGGGGGGACTACAATGAGCAGTTCTTC. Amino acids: CASSGGDYNEQFF.

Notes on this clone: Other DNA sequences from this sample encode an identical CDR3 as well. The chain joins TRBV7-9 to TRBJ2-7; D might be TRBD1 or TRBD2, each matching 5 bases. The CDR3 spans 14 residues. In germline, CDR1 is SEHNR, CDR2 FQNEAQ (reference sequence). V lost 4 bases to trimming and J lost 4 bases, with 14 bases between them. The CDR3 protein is CASSSSGTPYEQYF. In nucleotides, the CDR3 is TGTGCCAGCAGCTCCTCCGGGACCCCATACGAGCAGTACTTC. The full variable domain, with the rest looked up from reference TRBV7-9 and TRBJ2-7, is DTGVSQNPRHKITKRGQNVTFRCDPISEHNRLYWYRQTLGQGPEFLTYFQNEAQLEKSRLLSDRFSAERPKGSFSTLEIQRTEQGDSAMYLCASSSSGTPYEQYFGPGTRLTVT.

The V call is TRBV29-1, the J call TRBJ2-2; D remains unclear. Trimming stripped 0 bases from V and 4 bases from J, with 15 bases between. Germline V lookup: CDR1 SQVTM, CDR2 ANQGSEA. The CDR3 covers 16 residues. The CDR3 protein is CSVEDRIVDGTGELFF. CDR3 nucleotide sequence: TGCAGCGTTGAAGATCGAATAGTGGATGGCACCGGGGAGCTGTTTTTT.

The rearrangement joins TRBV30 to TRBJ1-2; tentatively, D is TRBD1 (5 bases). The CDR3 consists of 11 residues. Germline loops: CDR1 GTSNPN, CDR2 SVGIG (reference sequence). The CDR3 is CATGEPLGYTF. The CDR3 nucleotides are TGTGCTACAGGAGAGCCCTTGGGCTACACCTTC.

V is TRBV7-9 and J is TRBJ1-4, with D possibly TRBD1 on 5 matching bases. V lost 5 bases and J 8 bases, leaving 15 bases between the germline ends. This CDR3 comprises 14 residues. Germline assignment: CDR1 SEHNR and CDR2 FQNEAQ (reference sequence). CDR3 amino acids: CASSQAPWGEKLFF. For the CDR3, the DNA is TGTGCCAGCAGCCAGGCCCCCTGGGGGGAAAAACTGTTTTTT.

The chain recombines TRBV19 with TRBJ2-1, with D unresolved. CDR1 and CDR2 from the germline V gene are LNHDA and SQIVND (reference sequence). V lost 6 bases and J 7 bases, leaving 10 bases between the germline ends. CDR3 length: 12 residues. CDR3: CASSVLGNEQFF. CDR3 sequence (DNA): TGTGCCAGTAGCGTTCTAGGTAATGAGCAGTTCTTC.

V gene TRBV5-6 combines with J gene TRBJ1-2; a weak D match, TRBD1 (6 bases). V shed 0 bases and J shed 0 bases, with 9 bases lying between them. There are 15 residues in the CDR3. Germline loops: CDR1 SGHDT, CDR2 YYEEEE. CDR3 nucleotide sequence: TGTGCCAGCAGCTTGGGGACAGCTTCTAACTATGGCTACACCTTC. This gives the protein CASSLGTASNYGYTF.

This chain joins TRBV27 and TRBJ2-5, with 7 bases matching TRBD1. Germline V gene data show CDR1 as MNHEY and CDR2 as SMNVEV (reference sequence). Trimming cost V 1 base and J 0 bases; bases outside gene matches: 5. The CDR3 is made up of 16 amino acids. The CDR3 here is CASSLYGTVYQETQYF. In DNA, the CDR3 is TGTGCCAGCAGTTTATATGGGACAGTGTACCAAGAGACCCAGTACTTC.

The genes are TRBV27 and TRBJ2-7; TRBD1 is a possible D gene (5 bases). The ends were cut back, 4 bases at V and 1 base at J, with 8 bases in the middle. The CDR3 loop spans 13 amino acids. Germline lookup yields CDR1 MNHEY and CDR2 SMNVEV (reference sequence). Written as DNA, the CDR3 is TGTGCCAGCAGTTACCGACAGTCCTACGAGCAGTACTTC. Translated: CASSYRQSYEQYF.

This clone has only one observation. The CDR3 is CASSRTSGGANEQFF. The CDR3 bases are TGTGCCAGCAGCCGGACTAGCGGGGGGGCAAATGAGCAGTTCTTC. The V call is TRBV13, the J call TRBJ2-1; 15 bases align to TRBD2. V was pared by 5 bases and J by 7 bases, with 3 bases of the junction left unmatched. CDR1 is PRHDT and CDR2 is FYEKMQ in the germline V gene (reference sequence). This CDR3 comprises 15 residues.